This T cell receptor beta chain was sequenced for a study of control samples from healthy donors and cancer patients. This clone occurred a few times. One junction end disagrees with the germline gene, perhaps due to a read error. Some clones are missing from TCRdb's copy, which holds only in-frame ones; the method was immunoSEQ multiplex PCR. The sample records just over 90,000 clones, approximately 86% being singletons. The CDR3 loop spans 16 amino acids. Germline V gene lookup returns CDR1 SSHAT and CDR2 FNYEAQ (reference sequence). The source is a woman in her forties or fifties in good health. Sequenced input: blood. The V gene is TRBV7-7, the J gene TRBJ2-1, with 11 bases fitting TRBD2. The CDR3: CASSPRGLAVMNEQFF. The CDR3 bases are TGTGCTAGCAGCCCAAGGGGACTAGCGGTTATGAATGAGCAGTTCTTC.